The present entry profiles one T cell receptor beta chain with its context. Its antigen is not identified. The data derive from a study of T cell responses to AZD1222 COVID-19 vaccine. Notes on the study in general: The study found Spike-specific TCR breadth and depth rose after two AZD1222 doses.

The protocol was immunoSEQ multiplex PCR, while the TCRdb copy is restricted to in-frame clones and leaves out a portion. Of under 200,000 clones in the sample, over 85% were seen once. The germline V gene has CDR1 SGDLS and CDR2 YYNGEE. V was clipped by 6 bases and J by 7 bases, with 15 bases between them. The CDR3 is 13 residues long. This TCR came from an adult who received the MenACWY meningococcal vaccine as a control. This chain joins TRBV9 and TRBJ2-3; weak D call: TRBD2 (6 bases). Source: peripheral blood, taken 28 days after the second dose of the MenACWY control vaccine. The CDR3 DNA is TGTGCCAGCACCCGGGGTGGAGGGCATACGCAGTATTTT. It encodes CASTRGGGHTQYF.